This T cell receptor beta chain comes out of a study of CD8 T cells in ankylosing spondylitis. This clonotype was picked up a small number of times. The CDR3 totals 11 residues. Germline V CDR1 and CDR2: SQVTM, ANQGSEA. V dropped 2 bases and J dropped 4 bases, with 3 bases sitting between them. Researchers built TCR beta libraries using quantitative 5'-RACE with molecular barcodes. TCRdb redid the calling of the 5' RACE reads with MiXCR, one entry per CDR3 protein. The sample holds 30,000 to 35,000 distinct CDR3 sequences, about 30% seen once. This rearrangement joins TRBV29-1 to TRBJ2-1; D not resolved. The clonotype was recovered from a male donor with ankylosing spondylitis. Sequenced sample: synovial fluid, either unsorted or a sorted T cell fraction (not recorded which). The CDR3 sequence is CSVEWYNEQFF. For the CDR3, the DNA is TGCAGCGTTGAATGGTACAATGAGCAGTTCTTC.